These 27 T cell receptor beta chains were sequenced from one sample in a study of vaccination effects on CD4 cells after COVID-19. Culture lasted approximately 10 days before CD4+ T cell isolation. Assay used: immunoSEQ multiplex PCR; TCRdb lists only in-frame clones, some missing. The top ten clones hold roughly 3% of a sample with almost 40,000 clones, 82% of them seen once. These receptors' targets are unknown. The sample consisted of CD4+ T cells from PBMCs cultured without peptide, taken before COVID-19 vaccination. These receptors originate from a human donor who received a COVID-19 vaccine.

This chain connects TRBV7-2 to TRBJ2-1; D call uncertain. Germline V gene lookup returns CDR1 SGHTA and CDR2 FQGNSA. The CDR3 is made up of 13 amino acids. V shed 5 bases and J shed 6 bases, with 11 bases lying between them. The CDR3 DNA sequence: TGTGCCAGCAGCCCGTATATAACCAATGAGCAGTTCTTC. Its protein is CASSPYITNEQFF. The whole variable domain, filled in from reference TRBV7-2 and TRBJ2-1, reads GAGVSQSPSNKVTEKGKDVELRCDPISGHTALYWYRQSLGQGLEFLIYFQGNSAPDKSGLPSDRFSAERTGGSVSTLTIQRTQQEDSAVYLCASSPYITNEQFFGPGTRLTVL.

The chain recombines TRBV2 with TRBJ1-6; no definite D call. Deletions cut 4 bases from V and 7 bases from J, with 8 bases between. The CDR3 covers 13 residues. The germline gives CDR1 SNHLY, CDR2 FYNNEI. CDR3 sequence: CASSADRNSPLHF. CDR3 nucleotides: TGTGCCAGCAGTGCCGATCGGAATTCACCCCTCCACTTT.

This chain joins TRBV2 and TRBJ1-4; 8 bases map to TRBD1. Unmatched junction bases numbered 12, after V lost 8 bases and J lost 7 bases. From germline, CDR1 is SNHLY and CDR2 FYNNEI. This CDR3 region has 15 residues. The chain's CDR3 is CASGGQGGGREKLFF. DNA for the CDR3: TGTGCCAGCGGTGGACAGGGAGGGGGCCGTGAAAAACTGTTTTTT.

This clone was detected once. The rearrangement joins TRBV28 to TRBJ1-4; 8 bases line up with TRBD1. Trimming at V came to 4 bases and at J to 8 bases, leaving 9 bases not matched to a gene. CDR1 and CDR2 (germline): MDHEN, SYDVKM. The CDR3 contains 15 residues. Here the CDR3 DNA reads TGTGCCAGCAGTTCACCTTGGACAGGGAACGAAAAACTGTTTTTT. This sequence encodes CASSSPWTGNEKLFF.

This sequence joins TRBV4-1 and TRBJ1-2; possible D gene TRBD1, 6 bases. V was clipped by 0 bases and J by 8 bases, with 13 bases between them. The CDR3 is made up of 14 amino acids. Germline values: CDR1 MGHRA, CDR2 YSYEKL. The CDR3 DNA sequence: TGCGCCAGCAGCCAAGAGCAGGGGTTAGGGGGCTACACCTTC. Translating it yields CASSQEQGLGGYTF.

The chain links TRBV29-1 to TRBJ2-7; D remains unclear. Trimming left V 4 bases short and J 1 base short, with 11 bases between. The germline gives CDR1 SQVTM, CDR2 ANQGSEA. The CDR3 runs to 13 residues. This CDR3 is CSVGIRESYEQYV. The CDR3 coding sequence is TGCAGCGTTGGAATACGAGAATCCTACGAGCAGTACGTC.

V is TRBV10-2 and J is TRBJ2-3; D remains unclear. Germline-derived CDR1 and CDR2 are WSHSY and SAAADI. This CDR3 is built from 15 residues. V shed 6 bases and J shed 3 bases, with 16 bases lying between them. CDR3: CASRRALEGTDTQYF. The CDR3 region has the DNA TGCGCCAGCAGACGGGCTTTAGAAGGGACAGATACGCAGTATTTT.

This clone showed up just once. CDR3 sequence: CATGTENPPNEQFF. CDR3 sequence (DNA): TGTGCCACCGGGACGGAGAATCCCCCCAATGAGCAGTTCTTC. The chain couples TRBV24-1 to TRBJ2-1, with D perhaps matching TRBD1 or TRBD2 (5 bases each). Per the germline V gene, CDR1 is KGHDR and CDR2 is SFDVKD. CDR3 length: 14 residues. V gave up 9 bases and J gave up 6 bases, with 17 bases separating them.

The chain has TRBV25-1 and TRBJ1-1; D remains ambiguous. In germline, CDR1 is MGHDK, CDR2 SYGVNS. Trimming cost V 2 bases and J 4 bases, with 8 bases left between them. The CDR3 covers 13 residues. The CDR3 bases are TGTGCCAGCAGTGAAGCTGCCACCACTGAAGCTTTCTTT. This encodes CASSEAATTEAFF.

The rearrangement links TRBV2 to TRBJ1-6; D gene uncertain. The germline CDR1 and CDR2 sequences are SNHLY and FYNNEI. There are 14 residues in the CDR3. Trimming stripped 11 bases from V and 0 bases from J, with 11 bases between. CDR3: CACGVDSYNSPLHF. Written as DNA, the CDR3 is TGTGCCTGCGGGGTGGACTCCTATAATTCACCCCTCCACTTT.

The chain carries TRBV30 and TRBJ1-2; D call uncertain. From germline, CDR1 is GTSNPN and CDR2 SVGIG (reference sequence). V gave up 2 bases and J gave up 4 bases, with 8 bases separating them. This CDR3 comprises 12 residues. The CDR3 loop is CAWSYGSYGYTF. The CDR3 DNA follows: TGTGCCTGGAGTTATGGGAGCTATGGCTACACCTTC.

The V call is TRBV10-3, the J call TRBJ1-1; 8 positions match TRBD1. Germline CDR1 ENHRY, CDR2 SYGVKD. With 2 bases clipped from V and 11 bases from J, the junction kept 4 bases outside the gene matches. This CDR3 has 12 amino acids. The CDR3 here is CAISENRGAAFF. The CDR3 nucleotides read TGTGCCATCAGTGAGAACAGGGGGGCGGCTTTCTTT.

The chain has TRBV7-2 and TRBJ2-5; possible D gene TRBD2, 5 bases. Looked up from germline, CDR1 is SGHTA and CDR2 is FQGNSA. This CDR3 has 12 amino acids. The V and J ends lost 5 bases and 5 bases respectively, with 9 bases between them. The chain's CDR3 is CASSPGVETQYF. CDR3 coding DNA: TGTGCCAGCAGCCCCGGGGTGGAGACCCAGTACTTC. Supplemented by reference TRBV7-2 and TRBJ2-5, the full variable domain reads GAGVSQSPSNKVTEKGKDVELRCDPISGHTALYWYRQSLGQGLEFLIYFQGNSAPDKSGLPSDRFSAERTGGSVSTLTIQRTQQEDSAVYLCASSPGVETQYFGPGTRLLVL.

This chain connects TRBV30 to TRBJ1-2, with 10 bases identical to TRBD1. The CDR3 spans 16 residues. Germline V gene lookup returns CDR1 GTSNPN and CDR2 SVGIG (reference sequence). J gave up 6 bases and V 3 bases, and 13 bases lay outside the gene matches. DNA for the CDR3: TGTGCCTGGAGGCGTACAGACAGGGGGCCCCTTGATGGCTACACCTTC. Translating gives CAWRRTDRGPLDGYTF. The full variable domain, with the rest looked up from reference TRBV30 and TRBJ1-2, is SQTIHQWPATLVQPVGSPLSLECTVEGTSNPNLYWYRQAAGRGLQLLFYSVGIGQISSEVPQNLSASRPQDRQFILSSKKLLLSDSGFYLCAWRRTDRGPLDGYTFGSGTRLTVV.

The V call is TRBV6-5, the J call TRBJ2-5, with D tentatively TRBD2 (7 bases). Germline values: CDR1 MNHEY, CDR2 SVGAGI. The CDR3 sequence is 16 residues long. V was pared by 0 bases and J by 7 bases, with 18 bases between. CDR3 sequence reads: CASSYSGGLGGGTQYF. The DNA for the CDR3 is TGTGCCAGCAGTTACTCGGGGGGGCTCGGGGGAGGGACCCAGTACTTC.

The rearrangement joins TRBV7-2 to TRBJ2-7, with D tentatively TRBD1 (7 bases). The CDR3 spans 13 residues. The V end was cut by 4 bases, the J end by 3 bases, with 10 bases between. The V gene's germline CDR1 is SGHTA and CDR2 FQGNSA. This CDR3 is CASSSQGGYEQYV. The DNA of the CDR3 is TGTGCCAGCAGCTCCCAGGGGGGCTACGAGCAGTACGTC.

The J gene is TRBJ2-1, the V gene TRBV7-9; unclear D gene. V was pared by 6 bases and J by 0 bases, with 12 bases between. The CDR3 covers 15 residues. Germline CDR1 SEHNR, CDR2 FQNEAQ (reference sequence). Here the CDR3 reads CASRVHLSSYNEQFF. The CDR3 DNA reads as TGTGCCAGCAGGGTTCACCTAAGCTCCTACAATGAGCAGTTCTTC.

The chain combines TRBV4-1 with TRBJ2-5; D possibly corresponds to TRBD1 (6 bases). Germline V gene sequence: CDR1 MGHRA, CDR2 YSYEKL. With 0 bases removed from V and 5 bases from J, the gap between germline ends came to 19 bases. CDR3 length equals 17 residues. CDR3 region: CASSQDRGTNKAETQYF. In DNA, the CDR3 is TGCGCCAGCAGCCAAGATAGGGGGACCAACAAGGCGGAGACCCAGTACTTC.

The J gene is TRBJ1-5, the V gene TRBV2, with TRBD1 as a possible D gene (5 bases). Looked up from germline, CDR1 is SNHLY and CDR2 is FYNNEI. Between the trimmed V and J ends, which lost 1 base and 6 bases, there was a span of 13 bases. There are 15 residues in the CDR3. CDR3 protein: CASSEEFWGVQPQHF. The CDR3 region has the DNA TGTGCCAGCAGTGAAGAATTTTGGGGGGTTCAGCCCCAGCATTTT.

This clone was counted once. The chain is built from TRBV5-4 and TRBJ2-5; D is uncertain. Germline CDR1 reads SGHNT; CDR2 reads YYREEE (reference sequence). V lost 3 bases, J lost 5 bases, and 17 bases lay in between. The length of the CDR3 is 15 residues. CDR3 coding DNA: TGTGCCAGCAGCTACTCGACCGCCGTGATGGAGACCCAGTACTTC. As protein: CASSYSTAVMETQYF. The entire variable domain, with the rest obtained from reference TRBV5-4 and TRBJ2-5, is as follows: ETGVTQSPTHLIKTRGQQVTLRCSSQSGHNTVSWYQQALGQGPQFIFQYYREEENGRGNFPPRFSGLQFPNYSSELNVNALELDDSALYLCASSYSTAVMETQYFGPGTRLLVL.

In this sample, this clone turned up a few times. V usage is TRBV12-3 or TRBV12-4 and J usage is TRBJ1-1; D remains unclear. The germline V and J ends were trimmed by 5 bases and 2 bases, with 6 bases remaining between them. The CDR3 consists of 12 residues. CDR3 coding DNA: TGTGCCAGCAGTCCCTTTAACACTGAAGCTTTCTTT. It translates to CASSPFNTEAFF.

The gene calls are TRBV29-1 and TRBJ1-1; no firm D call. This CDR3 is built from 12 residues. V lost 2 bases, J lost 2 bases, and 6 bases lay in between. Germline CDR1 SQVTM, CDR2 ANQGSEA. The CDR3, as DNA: TGCAGCGTTGAATCGGGCAACACTGAAGCTTTCTTT. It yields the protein CSVESGNTEAFF.

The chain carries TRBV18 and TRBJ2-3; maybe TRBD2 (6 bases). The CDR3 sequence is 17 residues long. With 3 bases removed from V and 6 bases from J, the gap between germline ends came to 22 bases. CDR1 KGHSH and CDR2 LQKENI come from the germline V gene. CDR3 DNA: TGTGCCAGCTCACCGACTCAGATCCGGGCTGGGGGGGATACGCAGTATTTT. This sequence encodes CASSPTQIRAGGDTQYF.

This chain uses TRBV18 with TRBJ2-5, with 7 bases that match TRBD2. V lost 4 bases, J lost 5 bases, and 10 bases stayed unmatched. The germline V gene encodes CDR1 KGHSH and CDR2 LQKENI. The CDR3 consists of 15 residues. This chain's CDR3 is CASSQQTSSPETQYF. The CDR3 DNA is TGTGCCAGCTCACAGCAGACTAGCAGCCCGGAGACCCAGTACTTC.

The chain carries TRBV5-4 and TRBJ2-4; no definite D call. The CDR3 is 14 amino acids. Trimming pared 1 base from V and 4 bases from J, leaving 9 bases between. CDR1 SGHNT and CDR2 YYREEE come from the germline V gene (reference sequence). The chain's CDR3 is CASSLWQAKNIQYF. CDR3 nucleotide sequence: TGTGCCAGCAGCTTGTGGCAGGCAAAAAACATTCAGTACTTC.

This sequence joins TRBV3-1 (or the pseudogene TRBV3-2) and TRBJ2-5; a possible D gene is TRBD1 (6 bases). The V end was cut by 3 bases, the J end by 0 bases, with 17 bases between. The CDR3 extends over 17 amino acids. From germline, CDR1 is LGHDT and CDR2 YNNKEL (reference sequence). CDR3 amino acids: CASSHKDRPWNQETQYF. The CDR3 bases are TGTGCCAGCAGCCACAAAGACAGGCCCTGGAACCAAGAGACCCAGTACTTC.

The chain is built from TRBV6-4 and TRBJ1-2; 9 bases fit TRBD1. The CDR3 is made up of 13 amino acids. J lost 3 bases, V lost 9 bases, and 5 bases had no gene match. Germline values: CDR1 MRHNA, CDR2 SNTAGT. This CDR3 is CARWGQGYYGYTF. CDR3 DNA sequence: TGTGCCAGGTGGGGACAGGGTTACTATGGCTACACCTTC.